The rows below give T cell receptor beta chains drawn from one sample of a study of T cell responses to AZD1222 COVID-19 vaccine. The method was immunoSEQ multiplex PCR; TCRdb's version includes in-frame clones alone and lacks a portion of them. This table holds approximately 160,000 clones, roughly 93% found once. The sequences come from peripheral blood, collected on day 0 of AZD1222 vaccination. These receptors all stem from an adult in good health. Each CDR3 is given with its conserved first and last residue. The D gene is left open where the match is weak.

D	J	V	CDR3
TRBD1	TRBJ1-6	TRBV18	CASKRSGTENNSPLHF
TRBD2	TRBJ2-3	TRBV2	CASSAGLAGAIDTQYF
.	TRBJ1-2	TRBV3-1/TRBV3-2	CASSQVLGGYGYTF
.	TRBJ1-1	TRBV30	CAWAWGTEAFF
.	TRBJ1-6	TRBV6-5	CASREWGASRSPLHF
TRBD2	TRBJ2-3	TRBV3-1/TRBV3-2	CASSQWTSGDADTQYF
TRBD1	TRBJ1-5	TRBV24-1	CATSDGTAYSNQPQHF
TRBD1	TRBJ2-1	TRBV6-2/TRBV6-3	CASSPLPGGSYNEQFF
.	TRBJ2-1	TRBV5-4	CASSLGGDYSYNEQFF
.	TRBJ2-1	TRBV29-1	CSVEVRGGRHNEQFF
.	TRBJ1-3	TRBV28	CASSLVGNGNTIYF
.	TRBJ1-5	TRBV6-2/TRBV6-3	CASSFPPRGLEPQHF
.	TRBJ1-3	TRBV11-3	CASSPLSEGPSGNTIYF
TRBD2	TRBJ2-1	TRBV7-8	CASSRQEGLAGGSSYNEQFF
.	TRBJ1-6	TRBV11-1	CASSLGGGRSSPLHF
.	TRBJ1-1	TRBV9	CASSATLFGSEAFF
.	TRBJ2-3	TRBV9	CASSVDSDTQYF
.	TRBJ2-7	TRBV30	CAWSVLWGSSEQYF
.	TRBJ1-5	TRBV4-1	CASSQTGGVLRPQHF
TRBD1	TRBJ2-5	TRBV19	CASSATGVGETQYF
TRBD1	TRBJ2-2	TRBV28	CASSLYWGDRTTGELFF
.	TRBJ2-7	TRBV6-5	CASSYSGGDHYEQYF
.	TRBJ1-6	TRBV5-6	CASSLPGRTNSPLHF
TRBD1	TRBJ1-1	TRBV29-1	CSGRSGGNTEAFF